The 22 T cell receptor beta chains in this list originate from one sample, sequenced in a study of T cells in Graves' hyperthyroidism and ophthalmopathy. The source material, RNA transcripts, was used to amplify TCR beta CDR3 regions. HTBI primers were the set used in a first-round RT-PCR of the TCR CDR3. Each CDR3 protein is one row after TCRdb ran MiXCR on the multiplex PCR reads. The sample has approximately 690,000 distinct CDR3 sequences, about 14% seen once. Sample: blood. These receptor sequences come from a woman aged 50 to 60 with Graves' ophthalmopathy.

This clonotype was found a few times. The chain recombines TRBV14 with TRBJ2-7; D gene unclear. CDR3 size: 13 residues. Looked up from germline, CDR1 is SGHDN and CDR2 is FVKESK. Trimming left V 1 base short and J 5 bases short, with 9 bases between. The CDR3 DNA is TGTGCCAGCAGCCAAGGACGATTCCACGAGCAGTACTTC. It is translated as CASSQGRFHEQYF.

This clonotype was seen only a few times. The chain joins TRBV6-1 to TRBJ2-2; D not certain. CDR1 is MNHNS and CDR2 is SASEGT in the germline V gene. This CDR3 spans 13 amino acids. The ends were cut back, 6 bases at V and 6 bases at J, with 11 bases in the middle. The DNA for the CDR3 is TGTGCCAGCAGCGTGCCTGGGGCCGGGGAGCTGTTTTTT. It translates to CASSVPGAGELFF.

This clonotype has ten or more counts. V is TRBV13 and J is TRBJ2-7, with 10 bases matching TRBD1. Germline V gene lookup returns CDR1 PRHDT and CDR2 FYEKMQ (reference sequence). The CDR3 is 16 residues long. V lost 5 bases to trimming and J lost 2 bases; unmatched junction nucleotides: 9. The CDR3 region has the DNA TGTGCCAGCAGCCCCGGACAGGGGGTAAAGACCTACGAGCAGTACTTC. Translation gives CASSPGQGVKTYEQYF.

Worth noting for this clonotype: A much bigger clone sits one base away, suggesting this may be a read error. The J gene is TRBJ2-7, the V gene TRBV28; D assignment may be TRBD1 or TRBD2 (6 bases each). This CDR3 is 14 amino acids long. Trimming took 8 bases from V and 0 from J, leaving 14 bases between them. CDR1 is MDHEN, CDR2 SYDVKM, per germline. CDR3 coding DNA: TGTGCCAGCGGTAACCGGGGGCCCTCCTACGAGCAGTACTTC. Amino acids: CASGNRGPSYEQYF.

Ten or more counts support this clonotype. The chain links TRBV7-9 to TRBJ2-5; TRBD2 is a possible D gene (5 bases). Per the germline V gene, CDR1 is SEHNR and CDR2 is FQNEAQ (reference sequence). The length of the CDR3 is 15 residues. The V end was cut by 4 bases, the J end by 1 base, with 13 bases between. CDR3 protein: CASSSPIATQETQYF. CDR3 in DNA: TGTGCCAGCAGCTCACCTATAGCGACCCAAGAGACCCAGTACTTC.

This clonotype was recorded a few times. V gene TRBV6-2 or TRBV6-3 combines with J gene TRBJ2-1; 7 bases match TRBD2. J was trimmed by 6 bases and V by 2 bases; bases with no gene match: 7. CDR1 and CDR2 (germline): MNHEY, SVGEGT. CDR3 size: 15 residues. CDR3 in DNA: TGTGCCAGCAGTTACGTAGCGGGCAAAATCAATGAGCAGTTCTTC. It encodes CASSYVAGKINEQFF.

This clonotype was picked up many times. J is TRBJ1-5 and V is TRBV12-3 or TRBV12-4; D unclear. Trimming removed 4 bases at V and 0 bases at J, with 4 bases between. The CDR3 spans 13 residues. The CDR3, as DNA: TGTGCCAGCAGTTCCAATAGCAATCAGCCCCAGCATTTT. Protein: CASSSNSNQPQHF.

This clonotype was observed many times. CDR3 sequence (DNA): TGTGCCAGCGGTATGGGGAACATTCAGTACTTC. Translating gives CASGMGNIQYF. The chain couples TRBV7-2 to TRBJ2-4; D ambiguous. The V gene's germline CDR1 is SGHTA and CDR2 FQGNSA. V dropped 8 bases and J dropped 7 bases, with 9 bases sitting between them. CDR3 length: 11 amino acids.

This clonotype was counted only a few times. The genes are TRBV7-9 and TRBJ1-6, with TRBD1 identical over 7 bases. This CDR3 has 16 residues. The germline CDR1 and CDR2 sequences are SEHNR and FQNEAQ (reference sequence). J was trimmed by 4 bases and V by 0 bases; bases with no gene match: 3. The DNA for the CDR3 is TGTGCCAGCAGCTTAGCCGGGACAGAATATAATTCACCCCTCCACTTT. This encodes CASSLAGTEYNSPLHF.

In this sample, this clonotype turned up once. A much more abundant neighbour one base away suggests this may be a read error. The genes are TRBV2 and TRBJ2-7; unclear D gene. There are 12 residues in the CDR3. V was shortened by 5 bases and J by 6 bases, with 11 bases between the two germline ends. The germline gives CDR1 SNHLY, CDR2 FYNNEI. This CDR3 is CASSFTELEQYF. The DNA of the CDR3 is TGTGCCAGCAGTTTTACAGAGCTCGAGCAGTACTTC.

The table lists this clonotype with a few counts. Given a much more abundant clone one base away, this may be a read error. V gene TRBV28 combines with J gene TRBJ2-1, with D possibly being TRBD1 (6 bases). Germline CDR1 reads MDHEN; CDR2 reads SYDVKM. CDR3 length: 12 residues. Trimming removed 6 bases from V and 6 bases from J, with 9 bases in between. CDR3 protein: CASRDSFNEQFF. The CDR3 DNA reads as TGTGCCAGCAGGGACAGTTTCAATGAGCAGTTCTTC.

This clonotype was observed many times. The chain carries TRBV20-1 and TRBJ2-4; 9 nucleotides match TRBD2. V shed 1 base, J shed 8 bases, and the junction held 6 bases outside the gene matches. Germline assignment: CDR1 DFQATT and CDR2 SNEGSKA (reference sequence). CDR3 length: 14 amino acids. The DNA of the CDR3 is TGCAGTGCTAGAGCGTCTAGCGGGAATGACATTCAGTACTTC. Its translation: CSARASSGNDIQYF.

The chain carries TRBV4-3 and TRBJ2-1; TRBD2 matches 9 bases. This CDR3 is built from 15 residues. Germline assignment: CDR1 LGHNA and CDR2 YSLEER. Trimming cost V 4 bases and J 7 bases; bases outside gene matches: 8. CDR3 in DNA: TGCGCCAGCAGCCTTTTAGCGGGAGCGAGGAATGAGCAGTTCTTC. It is translated as CASSLLAGARNEQFF.

This clonotype was detected many times. This chain connects TRBV30 to TRBJ1-5, with D possibly being TRBD1 (6 bases). This CDR3 has 14 amino acids. Germline CDR1 and CDR2: GTSNPN and SVGIG (reference sequence). V dropped 2 bases and J dropped 3 bases, with 11 bases sitting between them. The CDR3 here is CAWSLGQNNQPQHF. In nucleotides, the CDR3 is TGTGCCTGGAGTCTCGGACAGAACAATCAGCCCCAGCATTTT.

This clonotype turned up a few times. The chain recombines TRBV12-3 or TRBV12-4 with TRBJ1-1; perhaps TRBD1 as D (6 bases). The V and J ends lost 8 bases and 5 bases respectively, with 15 bases between them. The CDR3 is 13 amino acids. The CDR3 DNA sequence: TGTGCCAGCGGGGGGGGGGCGAGGACTGAAGCTTTCTTT. Protein sequence: CASGGGARTEAFF.

There are a few counts of this clonotype. This chain uses TRBV30 with TRBJ2-2; D is perhaps TRBD2 (6 bases). The CDR3 contains 14 residues. Trimming took 5 bases from V and 5 from J, leaving 15 bases between them. Germline assignment: CDR1 GTSNPN and CDR2 SVGIG (reference sequence). CDR3 DNA: TGTGCCTGGGAAGGAGGGCGCGGAACCGGGGAGCTGTTTTTT. Translated: CAWEGGRGTGELFF. Complete variable domain (other parts from reference TRBV30 and TRBJ2-2): SQTIHQWPATLVQPVGSPLSLECTVEGTSNPNLYWYRQAAGRGLQLLFYSVGIGQISSEVPQNLSASRPQDRQFILSSKKLLLSDSGFYLCAWEGGRGTGELFFGEGSRLTVL.

This clonotype was picked up many times. The chain is built from TRBV27 and TRBJ2-7; the D gene is possibly TRBD2 (5 bases). This CDR3 is 13 amino acids long. The ends were cut back, 3 bases at V and 4 bases at J, with 10 bases in the middle. Germline V CDR1 and CDR2: MNHEY, SMNVEV (reference sequence). The CDR3 region has the DNA TGTGCCAGCAGTTTTGCCGAGGGTTACGAGCAGTACTTC. Its translation: CASSFAEGYEQYF.

This chain uses TRBV5-1 with TRBJ1-2, with TRBD1 as a possible D gene (6 bases). Germline V gene data show CDR1 as SGHRS and CDR2 as YFSETQ. V shed 5 bases and J shed 4 bases, with 12 bases lying between them. The CDR3 runs 13 residues. CDR3: CASRRTVSYGYTF. Here the CDR3 DNA reads TGCGCCAGCAGACGGACAGTTAGCTATGGCTACACCTTC.

This clonotype was observed many times. The rearrangement joins TRBV7-2 to TRBJ1-2; TRBD1 might be the D (5 bases). Germline lookup yields CDR1 SGHTA and CDR2 FQGNSA. V dropped 0 bases and J dropped 2 bases, with 10 bases sitting between them. The CDR3 is made up of 15 amino acids. CDR3 amino acids: CASSLAGDGNYGYTF. For the CDR3, the DNA is TGTGCCAGCAGCTTAGCGGGGGACGGGAACTATGGCTACACCTTC.

J is TRBJ2-1 and V is TRBV10-3, with 7 bases aligning to TRBD1. Germline lookup yields CDR1 ENHRY and CDR2 SYGVKD. The CDR3 has 12 amino acids. V lost 10 bases to trimming and J lost 7 bases; unmatched junction nucleotides: 7. The CDR3 protein is CATSDRRNEQFF. The CDR3 bases are TGTGCCACTTCGGACAGGAGGAATGAGCAGTTCTTC.

Only a few counts were recorded for this clonotype. The chain has TRBV5-1 and TRBJ1-2; D gene unclear. Trimming cost V 7 bases and J 2 bases, with 18 bases left between them. The CDR3 contains 15 residues. CDR1 SGHRS and CDR2 YFSETQ come from the germline V gene. CDR3 loop: CASALVGPPNYGYTF. The CDR3 region has the DNA TGCGCCAGCGCCTTGGTTGGGCCTCCAAACTATGGCTACACCTTC.

In its sample, this clonotype was seen a few times. J is TRBJ2-2 and V is TRBV10-3; 14 nucleotides match TRBD2. The CDR3 consists of 18 residues. Trimming cost V 6 bases and J 3 bases; bases outside gene matches: 9. Per the germline V gene, CDR1 is ENHRY and CDR2 is SYGVKD. CDR3 sequence (DNA): TGTGCCATCAGGGAGAGACTAGCGGGAGGGCCATACACCGGGGAGCTGTTTTTT. It encodes CAIRERLAGGPYTGELFF.